These 10 T cell receptor beta chains were sequenced from one sample in a study of OX40 agonist ivuxolimab in advanced cancers. Profiled with immunoSEQ multiplex PCR; TCRdb holds only in-frame clones, not every one. The sample lists about 21,000 clones, approximately 80% occurring once. Here the sequenced sample was CD4+ or CD8+ T cells sorted from blood, taken in a trial of the OX40 agonist ivuxolimab. The receptor set was obtained from an adult with an advanced solid tumor such as melanoma, head and neck, liver or kidney cancer.

The chain combines TRBV28 with TRBJ1-2; D remains ambiguous. The CDR3 is 13 amino acids. Germline V lookup: CDR1 MDHEN, CDR2 SYDVKM. Trimming removed 6 bases from V and 4 bases from J, with 12 bases in between. CDR3 nucleotide sequence: TGTGCCAGCAGCCGAGGACGGGGCTATGGCTACACCTTC. Its protein is CASSRGRGYGYTF.

This chain joins TRBV7-2 and TRBJ1-2, with TRBD1 matching over 9 bases. CDR1 is SGHTA and CDR2 is FQGNSA in the germline V gene. V shed 2 bases, J shed 2 bases, and the junction held 12 bases outside the gene matches. There are 18 residues in the CDR3. CDR3 DNA: TGTGCCAGCAGCTTATTTCGAGACAGGGGGTTAAAAAACTATGGCTACACCTTC. Protein product: CASSLFRDRGLKNYGYTF.

The genes are TRBV6-1 and TRBJ2-7; possible D gene TRBD1, 6 bases. V lost 6 bases, J lost 1 base, and 10 bases lay in between. The CDR3 covers 13 residues. The germline V gene encodes CDR1 MNHNS and CDR2 SASEGT. The CDR3 DNA is TGTGCCAGCAGGCACAGGGATTCCTACGAGCAGTACTTC. It translates to CASRHRDSYEQYF.

The gene calls are TRBV6-5 and TRBJ1-2, with D perhaps TRBD1 (6 bases). The ends were cut back, 6 bases at V and 6 bases at J, with 8 bases in the middle. The CDR3 spans 11 residues. Germline values: CDR1 MNHEY, CDR2 SVGAGI. CDR3 residues: CASRHRDGYTF. CDR3 in DNA: TGTGCCAGCAGACACAGGGATGGCTACACCTTC.

The chain couples TRBV30 to TRBJ1-2; a weak D match, TRBD1 (5 bases). V gave up 0 bases and J gave up 8 bases, with 16 bases separating them. There are 14 residues in the CDR3. Germline V lookup: CDR1 GTSNPN, CDR2 SVGIG (reference sequence). This CDR3 is CAWSVSGTTGGYTF. The CDR3 region has the DNA TGTGCCTGGAGTGTATCCGGGACGACCGGGGGCTACACCTTC.

The V call is TRBV4-2, the J call TRBJ2-7, with 10 bases fitting TRBD2. The CDR3 runs 16 residues. The V segment lost 3 bases and the J segment 0 bases; nucleotides outside the gene matches: 5. Germline V gene sequence: CDR1 LGHNA, CDR2 YNFKEQ. The CDR3 DNA follows: TGTGCCAGCAGCCAGACTAGCGGGCAGATCTCCTACGAGCAGTACTTC. Its translation is CASSQTSGQISYEQYF.

V usage is TRBV25-1 and J usage is TRBJ1-1; D is ambiguous. Germline lookup yields CDR1 MGHDK and CDR2 SYGVNS. The CDR3 sequence is 17 residues long. Trimming stripped 0 bases from V and 11 bases from J, with 25 bases between. The chain's CDR3 is CASSEYLRFLKVSDAFF. In DNA form, the CDR3 reads TGTGCCAGCAGTGAATATCTAAGGTTCCTTAAGGTTTCCGACGCTTTCTTT.

J is TRBJ2-7 and V is TRBV2, with 8 bases that match TRBD2. J gave up 6 bases and V 3 bases, and 7 bases lay outside the gene matches. This CDR3 contains 14 residues. Looked up from germline, CDR1 is SNHLY and CDR2 is FYNNEI. The CDR3 sequence: CASSDPGGAREQYF. The CDR3 bases are TGTGCCAGCAGTGACCCGGGGGGGGCCCGCGAGCAGTACTTC.

The chain recombines TRBV6-5 with TRBJ2-7; the D is unclear. The germline V gene encodes CDR1 MNHEY and CDR2 SVGAGI. V was pared by 6 bases and J by 0 bases, with 12 bases between. CDR3 length equals 14 residues. As DNA, the CDR3 is TGTGCCAGCAGGGCGCCATCCCCCTCCTACGAGCAGTACTTC. It specifies CASRAPSPSYEQYF.

This clone was detected only once. The V call is TRBV4-3, the J call TRBJ1-4; TRBD1 might be the D (5 bases). V shed 3 bases and J shed 8 bases, with 16 bases lying between them. Germline V gene lookup returns CDR1 LGHNA and CDR2 YSLEER. The CDR3 totals 15 residues. The CDR3 DNA is TGCGCCAGCAGCCACATCCGGGGGGGACGGGAAAAACTGTTTTTT. Translating gives CASSHIRGGREKLFF.